The 7 T cell receptor beta chains in this list originate from one sample, sequenced in a study of T cells in Graves' hyperthyroidism and ophthalmopathy. Amplification of TCR beta CDR3 regions used RNA as the template. The HTBI primer set was used in a first-round RT-PCR of the TCR CDR3. In TCRdb, the multiplex PCR reads were re-called with MiXCR into one record per CDR3 protein. The sample contains 640,000 or so distinct CDR3 sequences, about 15% of which appear only once. Sequenced: blood. Receptor source: a woman aged 40-49 years with Graves' ophthalmopathy.

The CDR3 here is CAWRRRQETQYF. CDR3 coding DNA: TGTGCCTGGAGGAGGCGGCAAGAGACCCAGTACTTC. The chain combines TRBV30 with TRBJ2-5; D gene ambiguous. The CDR3 totals 12 residues. Trimming shortened V by 3 bases and J by 2 bases, and 7 bases separated the two germline ends. The germline CDR1 and CDR2 sequences are GTSNPN and SVGIG (reference sequence).

This clonotype was picked up many times. The CDR3 sequence: CASSSGGGQYF. The DNA of the CDR3 is TGTGCCAGCAGTAGCGGGGGGGGGCAGTACTTC. The chain links TRBV6-1 to TRBJ2-7, with 10 bases that match TRBD2. The germline CDR1 and CDR2 sequences are MNHNS and SASEGT. Trimming at V came to 5 bases and at J to 9 bases, leaving 1 base not matched to a gene. The CDR3 is 11 residues long.

This clonotype was detected many times. The V call is TRBV5-1, the J call TRBJ2-7; D is possibly TRBD2 (6 bases). This CDR3 has 13 residues. CDR1 and CDR2 (germline): SGHRS, YFSETQ. Trimming left V 7 bases short and J 3 bases short, with 14 bases between. Written as DNA, the CDR3 is TGCGCCAGCTGCGTTGGGACTGGCTACGAGCAGTACTTC. This encodes CASCVGTGYEQYF.

The chain uses TRBV29-1 and TRBJ2-2; the D gene could be TRBD1 or TRBD2 (5 bases each). Germline values: CDR1 SQVTM, CDR2 ANQGSEA. The CDR3 loop spans 13 amino acids. Trimming left V 7 bases short and J 6 bases short, with 15 bases between. For the CDR3, the DNA is TGCAGCGCCCCGACAGCCGGGGCCGGGGAGCTGTTTTTT. It codes for CSAPTAGAGELFF.

This clonotype came up a few times. The gene calls are TRBV13 and TRBJ1-1; D might be TRBD1 (5 bases). The CDR3 is 16 residues long. V was clipped by 1 base and J by 7 bases, with 19 bases between them. Germline loops: CDR1 PRHDT, CDR2 FYEKMQ (reference sequence). Here the CDR3 reads CASSLAVTARAHEAFF. The CDR3 DNA reads TGTGCCAGCAGCTTAGCGGTGACGGCCAGGGCCCATGAAGCTTTCTTT.

This clonotype was picked up many times. This rearrangement joins TRBV5-1 to TRBJ1-1; unclear D gene. V was trimmed by 0 bases and J by 6 bases, leaving 9 bases between them. The V gene's germline CDR1 is SGHRS and CDR2 YFSETQ. The CDR3 loop spans 13 amino acids. DNA for the CDR3: TGCGCCAGCAGCTTGGCCCCCTTGGCTGAAGCTTTCTTT. This sequence encodes CASSLAPLAEAFF. The full variable domain, in which reference TRBV5-1 and TRBJ1-1 provide the parts outside the CDR3, is KAGVTQTPRYLIKTRGQQVTLSCSPISGHRSVSWYQQTPGQGLQFLFEYFSETQRNKGNFPGRFSGRQFSNSRSEMNVSTLELGDSALYLCASSLAPLAEAFFGQGTRLTVV.

This clonotype was counted many times. The rearrangement links TRBV11-1 to TRBJ1-1; D not resolved. The V end was cut by 5 bases, the J end by 5 bases, with 15 bases between. This CDR3 spans 14 amino acids. Germline V CDR1 and CDR2: SGHAT, FQDESV (reference sequence). The CDR3 spells CASSKDWLGTEAFF. The DNA of the CDR3 is TGTGCCAGCAGCAAAGACTGGTTGGGGACTGAAGCTTTCTTT.